This T cell receptor (beta chain) came from a study of identical twins. Study-level results: Cord blood's abundant beta clonotypes had fewer insertions, unlike memory repertoires.

V lost 5 bases to trimming and J lost 7 bases, with 18 bases between them. Germline V gene data show CDR1 as DFQATT and CDR2 as SNEGSKA (reference sequence). CDR3 length equals 15 residues. A remark on this clonotype: Its antigen is not identified.

Template switching, a step in the protocol, added a universal primer site, and cDNA carried unique molecular identifiers. TCRdb reprocessed the 5' RACE reads via MiXCR and lists one record per CDR3 protein. The table lists under 900,000 distinct CDR3 sequences, roughly an eighth of them singletons, with around 1.5% in the top ten. The same sample was also studied in work on yellow fever vaccine responses in identical twins. That paper adds: Twins reportedly showed a vaccine T cell response that seemed partly convergent and partly personalized.

Material for sequencing was PBMCs. The sequence was obtained from a woman under 30 in good health. The chain joins TRBV20-1 to TRBJ2-6, with D hard to call. The CDR3 DNA reads as TGCAGTGCTGGGTCCAGGAGTGTGGGAGCCAACGTCCTGACTTTC. This translates into CSAGSRSVGANVLTF.